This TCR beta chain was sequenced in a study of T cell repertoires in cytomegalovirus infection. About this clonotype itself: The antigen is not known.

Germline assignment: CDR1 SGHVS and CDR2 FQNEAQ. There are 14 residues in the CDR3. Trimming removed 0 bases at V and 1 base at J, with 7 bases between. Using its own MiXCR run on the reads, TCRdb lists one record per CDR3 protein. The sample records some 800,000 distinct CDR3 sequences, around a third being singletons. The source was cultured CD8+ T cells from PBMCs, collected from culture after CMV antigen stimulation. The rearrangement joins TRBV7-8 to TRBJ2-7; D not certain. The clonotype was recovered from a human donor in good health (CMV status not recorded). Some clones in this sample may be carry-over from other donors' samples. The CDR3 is CASSLASLSYEQYV. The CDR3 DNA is TGTGCCAGCAGCTTAGCGTCGCTTTCCTACGAGCAGTACGTC.